This entry concerns a single TCR beta chain. Its antigen is unknown. The sample is drawn from a study of cytomegalovirus exposure and HLA in healthy donors. General observations from the study: Presence/absence analyses treated sequencing depth as roughly uniform across donors. Indistinguishable V segments, including TRBV6-2 and TRBV6-3, were excluded.

This PCR relied on a set of 60 Vbeta primers and 13 Jbeta primers. Using immunoSEQ multiplex PCR, the repertoire was profiled, and TCRdb retains in-frame clones only, with some absent. The sample records approximately 76,000 clones, around 79% being singletons. Per germline, CDR1 MNHEY and CDR2 SMNVEV (reference sequence). Trimming removed 6 bases at V and 6 bases at J, with 19 bases between. CDR3 length: 15 amino acids. This TCR came from a young man in good health and CMV-seronegative. This rearrangement joins TRBV27 to TRBJ2-3, with TRBD1 as a possible D gene (5 bases). The sample consisted of PBMCs. Written as DNA, the CDR3 is TGTGCCAGCAGCTTACGGTGGGCAGGGCGGGATACGCAGTATTTT. Translating gives CASSLRWAGRDTQYF.